A selection of T cell receptor beta chains follows, all from one sample in a study of blood T cell repertoires in COVID-19. The assay was immunoSEQ multiplex PCR, and TCRdb's table has in-frame clones only and misses some. The sample includes 150,000 to 200,000 clones, about 83% seen only once; the top ten take 10% to 15%. Specimen: peripheral blood. Every receptor here comes from a man aged 65 to 85 who had recovered from COVID-19. CDR3s include the opening cysteine and the closing phenylalanine or tryptophan. Fields, in order: V gene, J gene, D gene, CDR3 protein. The D gene is left open where the match is weak.

V: TRBV6-5; J: TRBJ1-2; D: NA; CDR3: CASGRSHGYTF
V: TRBV5-6; J: TRBJ1-2; D: NA; CDR3: CASNFDWTGNYGYTF
V: TRBV9; J: TRBJ2-7; D: TRBD2; CDR3: CASSVSSGTYEQYF
V: TRBV6-5; J: TRBJ2-1; D: TRBD2; CDR3: CASRYPTKREIGQFF
V: TRBV7-9; J: TRBJ1-6; D: TRBD1; CDR3: CASSYGQGSNSPLHF
V: TRBV18; J: TRBJ2-3; D: NA; CDR3: CASSVTGTDTQYF
V: TRBV7-2; J: TRBJ1-1; D: TRBD1; CDR3: CASSSPTGVGVSEAFF
V: TRBV30; J: TRBJ2-7; D: TRBD2; CDR3: CAWRASGSEQYF
V: TRBV15; J: TRBJ2-3; D: NA; CDR3: CATSLSGTSTDTQYF
V: TRBV3-1/TRBV3-2; J: TRBJ2-4; D: NA; CDR3: CASSPREIQNIQYF
V: TRBV29-1; J: TRBJ2-7; D: TRBD2; CDR3: CSVELTSGYEQYF
V: TRBV6-1; J: TRBJ1-5; D: TRBD1; CDR3: CASSEGVQGFQPQHF
V: TRBV30; J: TRBJ2-5; D: TRBD1; CDR3: CACRDRGLFSETQYF
V: TRBV29-1; J: TRBJ2-3; D: TRBD2; CDR3: CSSEGIAGRTDTQYF
V: TRBV6-5; J: TRBJ2-2; D: NA; CDR3: CASRGGFRELFF
V: TRBV28; J: TRBJ1-4; D: NA; CDR3: CASSISGQRNEKLFF
V: TRBV3-1/TRBV3-2; J: TRBJ1-6; D: NA; CDR3: CASSQQGAYNSPLHF
V: TRBV19; J: TRBJ1-5; D: NA; CDR3: CASSIDSGTRQPQHF
V: TRBV6-2/TRBV6-3; J: TRBJ1-4; D: TRBD1; CDR3: CASSQHLPDRGSNEKLFF
V: TRBV7-2; J: TRBJ2-7; D: TRBD2; CDR3: CASSLGGLAGGEQYF
V: TRBV7-3; J: TRBJ2-7; D: TRBD1; CDR3: CASSISGGAGYEQYF
V: TRBV9; J: TRBJ2-3; D: NA; CDR3: CASSVASSGTDTQYF
V: TRBV19; J: TRBJ2-5; D: NA; CDR3: CASSSPTSERSGGRETQYF
V: TRBV6-2/TRBV6-3; J: TRBJ2-7; D: TRBD1; CDR3: CASSRDSDSYEQYF
V: TRBV4-1; J: TRBJ2-3; D: TRBD1; CDR3: CASSHGLRGQDTQYF
V: TRBV4-2; J: TRBJ1-5; D: TRBD1; CDR3: CASSQGQGRPNQPQHF
V: TRBV5-1; J: TRBJ1-1; D: TRBD1; CDR3: CASSLQQGGFTEAFF
V: TRBV27; J: TRBJ2-7; D: NA; CDR3: CASSLYGPGTYEQYF
V: TRBV11-2; J: TRBJ2-5; D: NA; CDR3: CASSLVTQETQYF
V: TRBV2; J: TRBJ1-3; D: TRBD1; CDR3: CASSEEGAGNTIYF
V: TRBV2; J: TRBJ2-2; D: TRBD1; CDR3: CASSRDRPNTGELFF
V: TRBV5-4; J: TRBJ2-3; D: TRBD2; CDR3: CASSSLAGSDTQYF
V: TRBV6-6; J: TRBJ2-7; D: TRBD2; CDR3: CASRSRLAESSYEQYF
V: TRBV6-5; J: TRBJ1-4; D: NA; CDR3: CASRRNEKLFF
V: TRBV28; J: TRBJ2-7; D: TRBD2; CDR3: CASIRTSGRLEQYF
V: TRBV4-3; J: TRBJ1-4; D: NA; CDR3: CASSQDLARTNEKLFF
V: TRBV3-1/TRBV3-2; J: TRBJ2-7; D: NA; CDR3: CASSPRPGMSEQYF
V: TRBV11-3; J: TRBJ2-5; D: NA; CDR3: CASSLLGQGETQYF
V: TRBV28; J: TRBJ1-6; D: NA; CDR3: CASTLRDRNSPLHF
V: TRBV3-1/TRBV3-2; J: TRBJ2-3; D: NA; CDR3: CASSHSGSTDTQYF